The T cell receptor beta chain described here comes from a study of blood T cell repertoires in COVID-19. Whole-study context: The United States, Italy and Spain were the sources of the acute and convalescent COVID-19 samples. PBMCs, B-cell-depleted T cells, or T cells were the source of the cDNA or gDNA that made up the material.

Using immunoSEQ multiplex PCR, the repertoire was profiled, and TCRdb retains in-frame clones only, with some absent. The sample lists 440,000 or so clones; about nine tenths were seen once. Recruited during active infection, patients (from Seattle) were subsequently followed longitudinally. CDR3 length: 19 amino acids. Germline loops: CDR1 SGHVS, CDR2 FNYEAQ. Trimming cost V 5 bases and J 4 bases, with 29 bases left between them. This clone came up once. The V call is TRBV7-6, the J call TRBJ1-2; possibly TRBD1 for D (5 bases). The sequencing sample was made of peripheral blood. The source is a woman between 40 and 50 years old with COVID-19, enrolled during active disease. In DNA, the CDR3 is TGTGCCAGCAGCCCCGCTGGGATCACTCAACCCTACCAGGGCTATGGCTACACCTTC. Its translation is CASSPAGITQPYQGYGYTF. The full variable domain, its missing parts supplied by reference TRBV7-6 and TRBJ1-2, is GAGVSQSPRYKVTKRGQDVALRCDPISGHVSLYWYRQALGQGPEFLTYFNYEAQQDKSGLPNDRFSAERPEGSISTLTIQRTEQRDSAMYRCASSPAGITQPYQGYGYTFGSGTRLTVV.